The entry below describes one TCR beta chain. Its antigen remains unidentified. The second PCR ran about 6 to 11 cycles with a sample-barcoded 5' primer and J-beta primers. From the 5' RACE reads, TCRdb called clonotypes with MiXCR, one entry per CDR3 protein. Counted here are some 370,000 distinct CDR3 sequences, approximately 52% occurring once; the ten biggest clones make up under 60%. Germline lookup yields CDR1 SGHRS and CDR2 YFSETQ. Trimming took 4 bases from V and 2 from J, leaving 10 bases between them. The CDR3 contains 14 residues. A minimum of 6.5 million PBMCs was isolated per sample. Per individual sample, total RNA of at least 6 micrograms was extracted. These data belong to a study of blood T cells in healthy people across ages. Findings and limits, study-wide: Comparison with aged donors showed that long-lived donors had more naive CD4+ cells and higher diversity.

The V gene is TRBV5-1, the J gene TRBJ2-1; D gene unclear. The sequenced material came from blood. This sequence was found in a man aged 55-75 years in good health. The CDR3 is CASSPLSPYNEQFF. The CDR3 region has the DNA TGCGCCAGCAGCCCCTTAAGCCCCTACAATGAGCAGTTCTTC.